Shown below are 23 T cell receptor beta chains from a single sample sequenced in a study of control samples from healthy donors and cancer patients. Assay used: immunoSEQ multiplex PCR; TCRdb lists only in-frame clones, some missing. This sample has 85,000 to 100,000 clones, with 80% to 95% found just once. The specimen was blood. These receptors all come from a man between 18 and 29 years old in good health.

This clone was found a few times. The gene calls are TRBV14 and TRBJ1-3; D is unclear. This CDR3 comprises 14 residues. V lost 4 bases to trimming and J lost 0 bases, with 7 bases between them. Germline values: CDR1 SGHDN, CDR2 FVKESK. The CDR3 reads CASSPGHSGNTIYF. The CDR3 nucleotides are TGTGCCAGCAGCCCTGGGCACTCTGGAAACACCATATATTTT.

The chain carries TRBV4-1 and TRBJ1-2; TRBD1 is a possible D gene (6 bases). This CDR3 has 13 amino acids. The germline V and J ends were trimmed by 1 base and 6 bases, with 9 bases remaining between them. The germline CDR1 and CDR2 sequences are MGHRA and YSYEKL. The CDR3 spells CASSQGTVHGYTF. CDR3 nucleotides: TGCGCCAGCAGCCAAGGGACAGTTCATGGCTACACCTTC.

This chain connects TRBV5-1 to TRBJ1-6; 9 positions agree with TRBD1. The V gene end was trimmed by 4 bases and the J gene end by 10 bases; junction bases not matched to a gene: 12. The CDR3 sequence is 16 residues long. Germline V lookup: CDR1 SGHRS, CDR2 YFSETQ. This CDR3 is CASSGGDRDWGSPLHF. The CDR3 nucleotides are TGCGCCAGCAGCGGAGGGGACAGGGATTGGGGGTCACCCCTCCACTTT.

The chain uses TRBV18 and TRBJ1-2; maybe TRBD1 (5 bases). The CDR3 runs to 14 residues. From germline, CDR1 is KGHSH and CDR2 LQKENI. Trimming removed 1 base from V and 5 bases from J, with 11 bases in between. The CDR3 sequence is CASSPLGAFYGYTF. The CDR3 DNA sequence: TGTGCCAGCTCACCACTCGGGGCTTTTTATGGCTACACCTTC.

The rearrangement joins TRBV5-1 to TRBJ2-3; a possible D gene is TRBD1 (6 bases). This CDR3 is 16 amino acids long. Trimming cost V 4 bases and J 1 base, with 16 bases left between them. Germline V CDR1 and CDR2: SGHRS, YFSETQ. The CDR3 bases are TGCGCCAGCAGCCCTGGACAGCCCGGGGGCACAGATACGCAGTATTTT. This codes for CASSPGQPGGTDTQYF. Filled out from reference TRBV5-1 and TRBJ2-3, the complete variable domain reads KAGVTQTPRYLIKTRGQQVTLSCSPISGHRSVSWYQQTPGQGLQFLFEYFSETQRNKGNFPGRFSGRQFSNSRSEMNVSTLELGDSALYLCASSPGQPGGTDTQYFGPGTRLTVL.

This chain uses TRBV18 with TRBJ1-1; TRBD1 aligns across 7 bases. This CDR3 is 14 amino acids long. Germline V CDR1 and CDR2: KGHSH, LQKENI. J lost 4 bases, V lost 0 bases, and 2 bases had no gene match. The CDR3 DNA follows: TGTGCCAGCTCACCACCGAACAGGGGCACTGAAGCTTTCTTT. It is translated as CASSPPNRGTEAFF.

The gene calls are TRBV30 and TRBJ1-5, with D unresolved. In germline, CDR1 is GTSNPN, CDR2 SVGIG (reference sequence). CDR3 length equals 13 residues. V lost 1 base, J lost 5 bases, and 9 bases lay in between. DNA for the CDR3: TGTGCCTGGAGTGAGTCCGGGGATCAGCCCCAGCATTTT. Its protein product is CAWSESGDQPQHF.

The chain joins TRBV19 to TRBJ2-1; TRBD2 is a possible D gene (5 bases). In germline, CDR1 is LNHDA, CDR2 SQIVND (reference sequence). The CDR3 sequence is 14 residues long. Deletions cut 3 bases from V and 6 bases from J, with 12 bases between. CDR3 region: CASSIRLAGNEQFF. CDR3 bases: TGTGCCAGTAGTATTAGGCTAGCTGGCAATGAGCAGTTCTTC.

The chain links TRBV6-1 to TRBJ2-1; TRBD2 aligns across 12 bases. Trimming at V came to 1 base and at J to 7 bases, leaving 8 bases not matched to a gene. CDR3 length equals 17 residues. The germline gives CDR1 MNHNS, CDR2 SASEGT. The CDR3 loop is CASSEGGRLAGVNEQFF. As DNA, the CDR3 is TGTGCCAGCAGTGAAGGTGGGAGACTAGCGGGAGTAAATGAGCAGTTCTTC.

The chain carries TRBV14 and TRBJ1-1; possible D gene TRBD1, 5 bases. The ends were cut back, 6 bases at V and 4 bases at J, with 12 bases in the middle. Germline V gene data show CDR1 as SGHDN and CDR2 as FVKESK. This CDR3 comprises 13 residues. The CDR3 DNA reads as TGTGCCAGCAGTAAGGGGAGGAGCACTGAAGCTTTCTTT. Its translation: CASSKGRSTEAFF.

The chain has TRBV12-3 or TRBV12-4 and TRBJ1-2; D is undetermined. This CDR3 contains 13 residues. The V gene lost 3 bases and the J gene lost 2 bases, with 7 bases spanning the gap. The CDR3 loop reads CASSLRENYGYTF. The CDR3, as DNA: TGTGCCAGCAGTTTGAGGGAGAACTATGGCTACACCTTC.

The chain links TRBV15 to TRBJ1-2; TRBD1 is a possible D gene (6 bases). V lost 0 bases, J lost 3 bases, and 8 bases lay in between. This CDR3 contains 14 residues. Germline V gene data show CDR1 as LNHNV and CDR2 as YYDKDF (reference sequence). CDR3 protein: CATSRERTDYGYTF. CDR3 nucleotide sequence: TGTGCCACCAGCAGAGAGAGGACAGACTATGGCTACACCTTC.

The J gene is TRBJ2-3, the V gene TRBV21-1. TRBV21-1 is marked as a pseudogene. CDR3 size: 10 residues. In nucleotides, the CDR3 is TGTGCCGGCAGGGGGGATACGCAGTATTTT. Translated, it gives CAGRGDTQYF.

V gene TRBV19 combines with J gene TRBJ1-5; D ambiguous. Looked up from germline, CDR1 is LNHDA and CDR2 is SQIVND (reference sequence). The CDR3 loop spans 14 amino acids. The V and J ends lost 8 bases and 5 bases respectively, with 16 bases between them. CDR3 amino acids: CASSRPLDDQPQHF. The CDR3 DNA is TGTGCCAGTTCGCGGCCTCTGGATGATCAGCCCCAGCATTTT.

This sequence joins TRBV6-5 and TRBJ1-2, with D unresolved. The CDR3 sequence is 13 residues long. Germline CDR1 reads MNHEY; CDR2 reads SVGAGI. V was clipped by 10 bases and J by 1 base, with 13 bases between them. For the CDR3, the DNA is TGTGCCATTGCAGTGGATTATAACTATGGCTACACCTTC. Protein: CAIAVDYNYGYTF.

The V and J genes are TRBV5-1 and TRBJ2-2; tentative D call: TRBD1 (5 bases). Germline V lookup: CDR1 SGHRS, CDR2 YFSETQ. CDR3 length: 15 residues. V gave up 0 bases and J gave up 0 bases, with 6 bases separating them. CDR3 bases: TGCGCCAGCAGCTTGGGACAGCCGAACACCGGGGAGCTGTTTTTT. Translated: CASSLGQPNTGELFF.

This chain links TRBV6-6 with TRBJ1-1, with TRBD1 identical over 8 bases. Per germline, CDR1 MNHNY and CDR2 SVGAGI (reference sequence). Germline trimming cut 6 bases from V and 4 bases from J; bases unmatched to any gene: 7. This CDR3 has 14 residues. The CDR3 spells CASRANRGGTEAFF. The CDR3 coding sequence is TGTGCCAGCAGGGCTAACAGGGGGGGCACTGAAGCTTTCTTT.

The gene calls are TRBV5-8 and TRBJ1-1, with D maybe TRBD1 (6 bases). Trimming left V 6 bases short and J 5 bases short, with 14 bases between. Germline V CDR1 and CDR2: SGHTS, YDEGEE. The CDR3 totals 13 residues. In DNA form, the CDR3 reads TGTGCCAGCACCAATAGGGGGGAGACTGAAGCTTTCTTT. The encoded protein is CASTNRGETEAFF.

The V and J genes are TRBV7-2 and TRBJ2-3, with 15 bases fitting TRBD2. The J segment lost 5 bases and the V segment lost 5 bases, leaving 5 bases of the junction unmatched. CDR1 is SGHTA and CDR2 is FQGNSA in the germline V gene. CDR3 size: 16 residues. The CDR3, as DNA: TGTGCCAGCAGCAGGACTAGCGGGAGGGTGGGAGATACGCAGTATTTT. Translating gives CASSRTSGRVGDTQYF.

The table lists this clone with a count of one. The chain employs TRBV9 and TRBJ1-2; D is unclear. V dropped 0 bases and J dropped 6 bases, with 12 bases sitting between them. This CDR3 comprises 14 residues. CDR1 is SGDLS and CDR2 is YYNGEE in the germline V gene. CDR3 amino acids: CASSVEAGWDGYTF. CDR3 sequence (DNA): TGTGCCAGCAGCGTAGAGGCAGGTTGGGATGGCTACACCTTC. Full variable domain (outside the CDR3, taken from reference TRBV9 and TRBJ1-2): DSGVTQTPKHLITATGQRVTLRCSPRSGDLSVYWYQQSLDQGLQFLIQYYNGEERAKGNILERFSAQQFPDLHSELNLSSLELGDSALYFCASSVEAGWDGYTFGSGTRLTVV.

The chain carries TRBV12-3 or TRBV12-4 and TRBJ1-2; D ambiguous. This CDR3 spans 12 amino acids. Trimming stripped 3 bases from V and 4 bases from J, with 6 bases between. CDR3 bases: TGTGCCAGCAGTTTGGGAAGCTATGGCTACACCTTC. Residues: CASSLGSYGYTF.

The rearrangement joins TRBV5-1 to TRBJ2-6, with D unresolved. The germline V gene has CDR1 SGHRS and CDR2 YFSETQ. This CDR3 has 15 amino acids. The V end lost 2 bases, the J end lost 0 bases, and 6 bases lay between the germline ends. CDR3 DNA sequence: TGCGCCAGCAGCTTTTGGAGCTCTGGGGCCAACGTCCTGACTTTC. Protein sequence: CASSFWSSGANVLTF. The complete variable domain, with remaining parts taken from reference TRBV5-1 and TRBJ2-6, reads KAGVTQTPRYLIKTRGQQVTLSCSPISGHRSVSWYQQTPGQGLQFLFEYFSETQRNKGNFPGRFSGRQFSNSRSEMNVSTLELGDSALYLCASSFWSSGANVLTFGAGSRLTVL.

CDR3 nucleotide sequence: TGTGCCAGCAGCCCTCGCCCGGGACAGGGGATTATCTACGAGCAGTACTTC. Its protein product is CASSPRPGQGIIYEQYF. The rearrangement uses TRBV7-9 and TRBJ2-7, with 10 bases that match TRBD1. The CDR3 is 17 amino acids. Germline values: CDR1 SEHNR, CDR2 FQNEAQ (reference sequence). J lost 3 bases, V lost 5 bases, and 13 bases had no gene match.